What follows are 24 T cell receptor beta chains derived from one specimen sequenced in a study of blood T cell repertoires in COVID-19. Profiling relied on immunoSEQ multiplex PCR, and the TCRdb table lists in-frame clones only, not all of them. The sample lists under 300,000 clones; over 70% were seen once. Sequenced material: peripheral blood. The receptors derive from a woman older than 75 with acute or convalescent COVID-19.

CDR3 sequence: CASSEMGGSGDIQYF. The CDR3 coding sequence is TGTGCCAGCAGTGAAATGGGCGGGAGTGGGGACATTCAGTACTTC. V is TRBV2 and J is TRBJ2-4; 7 nucleotides agree with TRBD2. CDR3 length: 15 amino acids. Trimming removed 2 bases from V and 8 bases from J; junction bases left unmatched: 9. Per the germline V gene, CDR1 is SNHLY and CDR2 is FYNNEI.

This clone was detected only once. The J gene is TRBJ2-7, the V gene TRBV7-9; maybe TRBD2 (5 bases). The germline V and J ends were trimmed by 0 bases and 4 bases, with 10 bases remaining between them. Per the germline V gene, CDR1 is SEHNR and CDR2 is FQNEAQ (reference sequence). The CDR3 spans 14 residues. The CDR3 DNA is TGTGCCAGCAGCTTAGCGGAGGCCCGGTACGAGCAGTACTTC. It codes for CASSLAEARYEQYF.

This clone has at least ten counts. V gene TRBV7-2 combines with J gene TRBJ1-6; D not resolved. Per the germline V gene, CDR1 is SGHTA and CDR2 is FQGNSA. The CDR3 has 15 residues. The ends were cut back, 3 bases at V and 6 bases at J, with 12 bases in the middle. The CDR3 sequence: CASSFSRDPNSPLHF. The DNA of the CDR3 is TGTGCCAGCAGCTTCTCTCGAGATCCTAATTCACCCCTCCACTTT.

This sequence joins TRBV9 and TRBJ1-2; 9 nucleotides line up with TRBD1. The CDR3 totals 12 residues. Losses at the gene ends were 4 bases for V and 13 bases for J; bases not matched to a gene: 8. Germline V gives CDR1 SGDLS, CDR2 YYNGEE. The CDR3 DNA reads TGTGCCAGCAGCCCTGGGACAGGGCTCTGCACCTTC. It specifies CASSPGTGLCTF.

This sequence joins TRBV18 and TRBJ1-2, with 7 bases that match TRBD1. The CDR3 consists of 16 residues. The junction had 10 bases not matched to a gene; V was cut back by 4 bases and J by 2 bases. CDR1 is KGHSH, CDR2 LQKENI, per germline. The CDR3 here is CASSQETGRMNYGYTF. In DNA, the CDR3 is TGTGCCAGCTCACAAGAGACAGGGAGGATGAACTATGGCTACACCTTC.

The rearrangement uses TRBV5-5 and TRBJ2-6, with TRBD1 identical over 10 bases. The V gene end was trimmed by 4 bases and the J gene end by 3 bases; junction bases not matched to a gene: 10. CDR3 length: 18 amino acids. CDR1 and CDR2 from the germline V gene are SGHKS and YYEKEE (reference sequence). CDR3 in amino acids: CASSPSTGGAGGANVLTF. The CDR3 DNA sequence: TGTGCCAGCAGCCCGTCGACAGGGGGCGCAGGTGGGGCCAACGTCCTGACTTTC.

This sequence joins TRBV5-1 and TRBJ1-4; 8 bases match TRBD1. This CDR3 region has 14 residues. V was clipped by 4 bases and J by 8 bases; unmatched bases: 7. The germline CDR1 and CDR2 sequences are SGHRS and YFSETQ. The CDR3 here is CASSPQGVSEKLFF. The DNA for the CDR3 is TGCGCCAGCAGCCCACAGGGGGTTAGCGAAAAACTGTTTTTT.

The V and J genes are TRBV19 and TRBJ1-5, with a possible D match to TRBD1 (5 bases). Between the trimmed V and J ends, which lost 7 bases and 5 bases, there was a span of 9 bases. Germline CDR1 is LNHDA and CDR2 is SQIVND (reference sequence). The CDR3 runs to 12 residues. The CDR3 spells CASKEGYQPQHF. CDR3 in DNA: TGTGCCAGTAAGGAGGGGTATCAGCCCCAGCATTTT.

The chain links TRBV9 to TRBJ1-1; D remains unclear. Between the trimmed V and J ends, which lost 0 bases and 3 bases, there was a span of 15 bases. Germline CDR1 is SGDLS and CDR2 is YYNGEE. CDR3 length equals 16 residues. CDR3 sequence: CASSVDPGRADTEAFF. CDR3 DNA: TGTGCCAGCAGCGTAGACCCGGGGAGGGCCGACACTGAAGCTTTCTTT.

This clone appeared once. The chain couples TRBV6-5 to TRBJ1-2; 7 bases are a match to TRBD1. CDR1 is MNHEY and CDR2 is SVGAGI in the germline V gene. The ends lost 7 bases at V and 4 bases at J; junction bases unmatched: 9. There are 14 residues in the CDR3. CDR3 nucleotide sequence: TGTGCCAGCACCCCTTTGACAGGGCCCTATGGCTACACCTTC. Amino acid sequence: CASTPLTGPYGYTF.

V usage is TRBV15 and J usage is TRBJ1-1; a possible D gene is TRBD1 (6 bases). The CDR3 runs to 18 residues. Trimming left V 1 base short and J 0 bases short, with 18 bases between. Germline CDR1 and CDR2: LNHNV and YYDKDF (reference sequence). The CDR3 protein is CATSRGGGRLQMNTEAFF. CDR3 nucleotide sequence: TGTGCCACCAGCAGAGGGGGGGGCAGACTTCAGATGAACACTGAAGCTTTCTTT.

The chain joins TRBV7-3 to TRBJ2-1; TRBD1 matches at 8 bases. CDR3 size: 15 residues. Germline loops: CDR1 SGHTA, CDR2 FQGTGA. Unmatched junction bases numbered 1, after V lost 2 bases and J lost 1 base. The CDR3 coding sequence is TGTGCCAGCAGCTTAGACAGGGGATCCTACAATGAGCAGTTCTTC. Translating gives CASSLDRGSYNEQFF.

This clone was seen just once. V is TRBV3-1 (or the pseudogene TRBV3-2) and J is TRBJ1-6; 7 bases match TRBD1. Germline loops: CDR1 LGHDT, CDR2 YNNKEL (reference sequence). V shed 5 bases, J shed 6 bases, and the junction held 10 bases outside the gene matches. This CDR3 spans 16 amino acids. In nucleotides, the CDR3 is TGTGCCAGCAGCGAACAGGGGACGTTCGGTAATTCACCCCTCCACTTT. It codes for CASSEQGTFGNSPLHF.

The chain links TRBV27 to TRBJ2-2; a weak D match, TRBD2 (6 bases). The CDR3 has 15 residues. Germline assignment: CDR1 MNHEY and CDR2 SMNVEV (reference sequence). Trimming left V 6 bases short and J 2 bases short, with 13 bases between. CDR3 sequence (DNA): TGTGCCAGCAGGGCAACGGACTATAACACCGGGGAGCTGTTTTTT. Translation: CASRATDYNTGELFF.

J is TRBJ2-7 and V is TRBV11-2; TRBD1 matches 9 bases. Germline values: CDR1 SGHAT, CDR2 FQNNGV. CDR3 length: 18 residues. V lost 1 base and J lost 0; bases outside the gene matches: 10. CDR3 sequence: CASSLATGGLSFSYEQYF. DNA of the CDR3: TGTGCCAGCAGCTTAGCTACAGGGGGCCTTTCTTTCTCCTACGAGCAGTACTTC.

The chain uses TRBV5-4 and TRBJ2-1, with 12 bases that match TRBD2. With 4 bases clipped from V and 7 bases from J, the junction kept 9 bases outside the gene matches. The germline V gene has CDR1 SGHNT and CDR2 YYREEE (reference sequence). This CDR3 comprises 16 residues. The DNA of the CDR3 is TGTGCCAGCAGCCAACCAGGACTAGCGGGAACAAATGAGCAGTTCTTC. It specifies CASSQPGLAGTNEQFF.

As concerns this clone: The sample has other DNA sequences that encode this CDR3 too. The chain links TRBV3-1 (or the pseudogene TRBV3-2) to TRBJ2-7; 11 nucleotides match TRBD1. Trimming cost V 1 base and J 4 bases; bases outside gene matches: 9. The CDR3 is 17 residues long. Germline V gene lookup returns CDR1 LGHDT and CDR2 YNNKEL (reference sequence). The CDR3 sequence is CASSQAPGTGGLYEQYF. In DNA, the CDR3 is TGTGCCAGCAGCCAAGCCCCCGGGACAGGGGGGTTATACGAGCAGTACTTC.

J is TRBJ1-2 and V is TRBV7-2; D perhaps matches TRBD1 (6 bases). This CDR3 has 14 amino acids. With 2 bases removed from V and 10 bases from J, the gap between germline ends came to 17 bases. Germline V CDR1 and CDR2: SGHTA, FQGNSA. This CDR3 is CASSLQPTAGAYTF. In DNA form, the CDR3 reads TGTGCCAGCAGCTTACAGCCCACGGCAGGGGCCTACACCTTC.

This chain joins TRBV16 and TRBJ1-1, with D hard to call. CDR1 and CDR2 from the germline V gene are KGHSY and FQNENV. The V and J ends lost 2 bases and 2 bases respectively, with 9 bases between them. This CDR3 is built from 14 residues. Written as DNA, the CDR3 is TGTGCCAGCAGCCAACAGGCAGCAAACACTGAAGCTTTCTTT. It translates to CASSQQAANTEAFF.

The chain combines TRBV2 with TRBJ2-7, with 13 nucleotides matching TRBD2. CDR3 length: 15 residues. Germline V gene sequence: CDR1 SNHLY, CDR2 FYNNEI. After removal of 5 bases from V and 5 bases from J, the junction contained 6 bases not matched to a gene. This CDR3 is CASSRTSGSLDEQYF. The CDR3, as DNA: TGTGCCAGCAGTCGGACTAGCGGGAGTCTCGACGAGCAGTACTTC.

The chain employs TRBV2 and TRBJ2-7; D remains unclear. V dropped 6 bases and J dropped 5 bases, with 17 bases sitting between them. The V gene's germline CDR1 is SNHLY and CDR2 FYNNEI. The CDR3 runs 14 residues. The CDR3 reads CASRAAQVRDEQYF. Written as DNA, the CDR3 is TGTGCCAGCAGGGCCGCCCAGGTTCGCGACGAGCAGTACTTC.

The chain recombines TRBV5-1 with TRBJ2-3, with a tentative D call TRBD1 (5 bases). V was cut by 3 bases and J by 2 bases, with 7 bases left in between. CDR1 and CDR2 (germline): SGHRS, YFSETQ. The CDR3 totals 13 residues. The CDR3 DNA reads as TGCGCCAGCAGCTGGACATACACAGATACGCAGTATTTT. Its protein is CASSWTYTDTQYF.

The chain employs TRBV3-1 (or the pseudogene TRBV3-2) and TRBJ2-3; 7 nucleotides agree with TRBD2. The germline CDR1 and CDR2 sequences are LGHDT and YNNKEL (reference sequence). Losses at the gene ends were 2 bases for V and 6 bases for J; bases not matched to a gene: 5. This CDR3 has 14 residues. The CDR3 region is CASSQLGGGDTQYF. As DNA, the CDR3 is TGTGCCAGCAGCCAACTGGGGGGAGGGGATACGCAGTATTTT.

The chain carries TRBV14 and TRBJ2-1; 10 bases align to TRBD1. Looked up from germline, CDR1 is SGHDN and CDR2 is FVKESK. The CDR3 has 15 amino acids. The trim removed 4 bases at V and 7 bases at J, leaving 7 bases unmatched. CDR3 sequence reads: CASSPRTGGFNEQFF. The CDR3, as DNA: TGTGCCAGCAGCCCCCGGACAGGGGGTTTTAATGAGCAGTTCTTC.